This T cell receptor (beta chain) emerged from a study of long-term antiretroviral therapy in people with HIV. Study-wide context: The earliest specimens came about a decade ahead of the 2015 immediate-ART recommendation.

Study-wide points: Diversity increased after ART yet remained lower than in transplant donor controls. Compared with controls, HIV repertoires showed narrower CDR3 length ranges.

The V and J ends lost 0 bases and 0 bases respectively, with 5 bases between them. This CDR3 spans 14 amino acids. Germline V gene sequence: CDR1 SNHLY, CDR2 FYNNEI. An immunoSEQ assay, version v3.0, was performed at survey level. The assay was immunoSEQ multiplex PCR, and TCRdb's table has in-frame clones only and misses some. The sample includes tens of thousands of clones, 80% to 85% of them seen just once. Worth noting for this clone: Its antigen is not known.

The chain couples TRBV2 to TRBJ1-1; no firm D call. The sample was unsorted PBMCs, taken 0.4 years after starting antiretroviral therapy. The sequence was obtained from a man aged 50-60 years with HIV. The CDR3 DNA is TGTGCCAGCAGTGAAGCCCTGGTGAACACTGAAGCTTTCTTT. It codes for CASSEALVNTEAFF. Full variable domain (remainder filled in from reference TRBV2 and TRBJ1-1): EPEVTQTPSHQVTQMGQEVILRCVPISNHLYFYWYRQILGQKVEFLVSFYNNEISEKSEIFDDQFSVERPDGSNFTLKIRSTKLEDSAMYFCASSEALVNTEAFFGQGTRLTVV.